The present T cell receptor beta chain was sequenced within a study of T cells after yellow fever vaccination. On the study more broadly: Those fractions that held only low numbers of cells were prepared using the SMART-Seq v4 Ultra Low Input RNA kit.

A few counts support this clonotype. TCRdb reprocessed the 5' RACE reads via MiXCR and lists one record per CDR3 protein. The sample gives approximately 300,000 distinct CDR3 sequences, around a tenth of which show up once; over 3% is in the top ten. V was cut by 2 bases and J by 4 bases, with 14 bases left in between. From germline, CDR1 is SGHTA and CDR2 FQGTGA. The CDR3 totals 16 residues. The receptor was isolated from a man aged 18 to 35 who received the YFV17D yellow fever vaccine. The rearrangement joins TRBV7-3 to TRBJ2-2; D remains ambiguous. This sample comprised CD4+ T cells sorted from PBMCs, obtained 45 days after the yellow fever booster vaccination. The CDR3 nucleotides read TGTGCCAGCAGCTTATCAGTAGGGCGTGGCACCGGGGAGCTGTTTTTT. Its protein product is CASSLSVGRGTGELFF. The complete variable domain, with remaining parts taken from reference TRBV7-3 and TRBJ2-2, reads GAGVSQTPSNKVTEKGKYVELRCDPISGHTALYWYRQSLGQGPEFLIYFQGTGAADDSGLPNDRFFAVRPEGSVSTLKIQRTERGDSAVYLCASSLSVGRGTGELFFGEGSRLTVL.